This T cell receptor (beta chain) is drawn from a study of radiotherapy plus CTLA-4 blockade in lung cancer. At the level of the study: Patients showed objective responses in about 20% of cases and disease control in 25% to 40%.

Germline assignment: CDR1 SGHNT and CDR2 YYREEE (reference sequence). CDR3 length: 15 residues. V lost 0 bases and J lost 0, with 9 bases in between. Assay used: immunoSEQ multiplex PCR; TCRdb lists only in-frame clones, some missing. This table holds 70,000 to 85,000 clones, roughly 74% found once. The origin of this receptor is a human donor with non-small cell lung cancer whose response to radiotherapy plus ipilimumab could not be evaluated. The chain recombines TRBV5-4 with TRBJ1-1, with D unresolved. This specimen consisted of peripheral blood, obtained from a patient treated with radiotherapy plus ipilimumab. The CDR3: CASSLDPEMNTEAFF. The CDR3 nucleotides are TGTGCCAGCAGCTTGGATCCGGAGATGAACACTGAAGCTTTCTTT.